The 7 T cell receptor beta chains below were found in one sample sequenced in a study of T cells in Graves' hyperthyroidism and ophthalmopathy. Template material for amplifying TCR beta CDR3 regions consisted of RNA transcripts. TCR CDR3 regions were first amplified by RT-PCR with HTBI primers. MiXCR, applied by TCRdb to the multiplex PCR reads, yields one record per CDR3 protein. The sample records approximately 700,000 distinct CDR3 sequences, roughly 15% being singletons. Material: blood. These receptors all come from a man aged 18-30 years with Graves' hyperthyroidism.

The table lists this clonotype with a few counts. The chain employs TRBV28 and TRBJ2-1; D possibly matches TRBD1 or TRBD2 (5 bases each). V was trimmed by 3 bases and J by 5 bases, leaving 17 bases between them. The germline V gene encodes CDR1 MDHEN and CDR2 SYDVKM. The CDR3 runs 16 residues. As DNA, the CDR3 is TGTGCCAGCAGTTTTATGGGGGTTGGAAGCAACAATGAGCAGTTCTTC. It encodes CASSFMGVGSNNEQFF.

The chain combines TRBV6-2 or TRBV6-3 with TRBJ2-1; possibly TRBD2 for D (5 bases). CDR1 and CDR2 from the germline V gene are MNHEY and SVGEGT. V was trimmed by 2 bases and J by 2 bases, leaving 19 bases between them. This CDR3 has 18 amino acids. DNA for the CDR3: TGTGCCAGCAGTTACCCCCTCTATGCGGGTGGGGCCTACAATGAGCAGTTCTTC. It codes for CASSYPLYAGGAYNEQFF.

A few counts support this clonotype. CDR3 DNA sequence: TGTGCCATCAGTGGTCTGGATGAGGGTGGGGCGACCGGCTACACCTTC. Translated: CAISGLDEGGATGYTF. The chain carries TRBV10-3 and TRBJ1-2, with a possible D match to TRBD1 (5 bases). Germline V CDR1 and CDR2: ENHRY, SYGVKD. This CDR3 has 16 amino acids. The ends were cut back, 4 bases at V and 8 bases at J, with 23 bases in the middle.

This clonotype has at least ten counts. The rearrangement uses TRBV7-2 and TRBJ2-1; 14 bases map to TRBD2. CDR1 and CDR2 from the germline V gene are SGHTA and FQGNSA. CDR3 length: 15 residues. J was trimmed by 9 bases and V by 5 bases; bases with no gene match: 6. The CDR3, as DNA: TGTGCCAGCAGCCCCGGACTAGCGGGAGGAGGTGAGCAGTTCTTC. It is translated as CASSPGLAGGGEQFF.

This clonotype was observed many times. This chain links TRBV28 with TRBJ1-5; 8 bases line up with TRBD1. V dropped 7 bases and J dropped 2; count of bases not matched to a gene: 4. The CDR3 spans 14 residues. Looked up from germline, CDR1 is MDHEN and CDR2 is SYDVKM. The CDR3 nucleotides are TGTGCCAGCATTGAGACAGGGGGCAATCAGCCCCAGCATTTT. Translation: CASIETGGNQPQHF.

This clonotype has ten or more counts. This chain joins TRBV6-1 and TRBJ1-1; D is undetermined. The germline CDR1 and CDR2 sequences are MNHNS and SASEGT. Trimming removed 2 bases from V and 0 bases from J, with 7 bases in between. CDR3 length: 14 residues. DNA for the CDR3: TGTGCCAGCAGTGAACTACACGTGAACACTGAAGCTTTCTTT. The encoded protein is CASSELHVNTEAFF.

A remark on this clonotype: At one end, the junction sequence differs from germline, possibly due to a read error. The chain links TRBV5-1 to TRBJ2-5; D may be TRBD2 (6 bases). Germline CDR1 reads SGHRS; CDR2 reads YFSETQ. The CDR3 is made up of 15 amino acids. As DNA, the CDR3 is TGCGCCAGCAGCTTGGCCGGGACTGTAGAAGAGACCAAGTACTTC. Encoded protein: CASSLAGTVEETKYF.